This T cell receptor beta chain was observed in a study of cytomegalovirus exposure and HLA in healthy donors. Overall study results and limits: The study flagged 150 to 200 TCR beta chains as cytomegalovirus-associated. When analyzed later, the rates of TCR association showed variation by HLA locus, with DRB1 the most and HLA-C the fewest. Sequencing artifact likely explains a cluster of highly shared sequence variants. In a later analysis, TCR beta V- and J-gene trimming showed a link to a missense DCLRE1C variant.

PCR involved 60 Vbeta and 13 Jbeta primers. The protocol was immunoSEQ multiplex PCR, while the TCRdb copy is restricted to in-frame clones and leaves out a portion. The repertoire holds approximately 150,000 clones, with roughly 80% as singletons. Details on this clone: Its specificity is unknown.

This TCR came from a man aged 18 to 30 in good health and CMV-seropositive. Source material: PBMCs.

CDR3 nucleotide sequence: TGTGCCAGTAGTGCCAGACAGGGGTTCAACGGTGAGCAGTACTTC. It is translated as CASSARQGFNGEQYF. The chain has TRBV19 and TRBJ2-7; 8 bases fit TRBD1. This CDR3 spans 15 amino acids. The junction had 13 bases not matched to a gene; V was cut back by 5 bases and J by 7 bases. Germline CDR1 and CDR2: LNHDA and SQIVND (reference sequence).